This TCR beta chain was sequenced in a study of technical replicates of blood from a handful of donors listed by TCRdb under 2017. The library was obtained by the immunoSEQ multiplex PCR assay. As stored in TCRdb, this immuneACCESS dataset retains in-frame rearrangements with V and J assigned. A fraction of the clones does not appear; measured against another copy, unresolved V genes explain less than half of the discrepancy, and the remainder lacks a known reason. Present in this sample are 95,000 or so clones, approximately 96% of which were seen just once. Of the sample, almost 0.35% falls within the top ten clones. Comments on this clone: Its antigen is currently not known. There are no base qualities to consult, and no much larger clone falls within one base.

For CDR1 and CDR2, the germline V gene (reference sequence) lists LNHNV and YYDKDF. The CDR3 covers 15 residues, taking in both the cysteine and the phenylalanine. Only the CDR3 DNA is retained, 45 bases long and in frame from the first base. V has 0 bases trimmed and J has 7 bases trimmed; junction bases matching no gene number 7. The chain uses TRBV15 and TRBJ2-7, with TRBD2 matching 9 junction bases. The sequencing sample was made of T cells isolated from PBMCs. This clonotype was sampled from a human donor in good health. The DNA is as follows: TGTGCCACCAGCAGAGATGGGGGCGGGAGGGGAGAGCAGTACTTC. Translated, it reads CATSRDGGGRGEQYF.